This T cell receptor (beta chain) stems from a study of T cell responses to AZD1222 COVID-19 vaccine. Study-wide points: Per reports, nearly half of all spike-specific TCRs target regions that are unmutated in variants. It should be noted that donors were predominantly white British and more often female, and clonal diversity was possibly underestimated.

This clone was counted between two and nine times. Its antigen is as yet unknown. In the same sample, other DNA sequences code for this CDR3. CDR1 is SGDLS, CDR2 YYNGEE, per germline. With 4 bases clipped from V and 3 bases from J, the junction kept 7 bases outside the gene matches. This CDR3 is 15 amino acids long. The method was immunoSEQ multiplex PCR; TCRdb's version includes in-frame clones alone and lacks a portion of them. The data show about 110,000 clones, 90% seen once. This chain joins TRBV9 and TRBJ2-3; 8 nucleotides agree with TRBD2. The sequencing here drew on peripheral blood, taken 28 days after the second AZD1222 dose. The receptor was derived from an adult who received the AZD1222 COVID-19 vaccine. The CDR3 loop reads CASSLRGGGTDTQYF. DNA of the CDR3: TGTGCCAGCAGCCTACGGGGCGGGGGGACAGATACGCAGTATTTT.